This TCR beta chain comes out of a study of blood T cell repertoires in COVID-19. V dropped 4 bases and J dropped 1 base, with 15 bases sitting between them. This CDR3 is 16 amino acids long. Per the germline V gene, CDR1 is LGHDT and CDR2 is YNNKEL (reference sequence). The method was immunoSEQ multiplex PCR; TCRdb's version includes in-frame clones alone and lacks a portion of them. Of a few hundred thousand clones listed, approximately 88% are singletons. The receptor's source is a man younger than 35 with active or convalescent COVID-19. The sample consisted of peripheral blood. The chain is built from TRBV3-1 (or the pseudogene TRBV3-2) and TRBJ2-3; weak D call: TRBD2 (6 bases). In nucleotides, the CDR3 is TGTGCCAGCAGCCGGGGGGATTTCGGGGGCACAGATACGCAGTATTTT. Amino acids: CASSRGDFGGTDTQYF.